This TCR beta chain was found in a study of identical twins. Study findings and constraints: The presence of invariant MAIT and iNKT cells could partly confound analyses of zero-insertion sequences.

The CDR3 spans 15 residues. Per germline, CDR1 SNHLY and CDR2 FYNNEI. V dropped 8 bases and J dropped 0 bases, with 14 bases sitting between them. TCRdb redid the calling of the 5' RACE reads with MiXCR, one entry per CDR3 protein. In the table there are approximately 210,000 distinct CDR3 sequences, over 8% of which are singletons. This clonotype came up a few times. The antigen remains undetermined. Sample: memory (CD45RO+) T cells sorted from blood. This clonotype originated in a woman aged 18 to 35 in good health. The chain joins TRBV2 to TRBJ2-1, with D perhaps assigned TRBD1 or TRBD2 (5 bases each). CDR3 nucleotide sequence: TGTGCCAGCTACCGGGGCGGCCCCTCCTACAATGAGCAGTTCTTC. Its protein product is CASYRGGPSYNEQFF.